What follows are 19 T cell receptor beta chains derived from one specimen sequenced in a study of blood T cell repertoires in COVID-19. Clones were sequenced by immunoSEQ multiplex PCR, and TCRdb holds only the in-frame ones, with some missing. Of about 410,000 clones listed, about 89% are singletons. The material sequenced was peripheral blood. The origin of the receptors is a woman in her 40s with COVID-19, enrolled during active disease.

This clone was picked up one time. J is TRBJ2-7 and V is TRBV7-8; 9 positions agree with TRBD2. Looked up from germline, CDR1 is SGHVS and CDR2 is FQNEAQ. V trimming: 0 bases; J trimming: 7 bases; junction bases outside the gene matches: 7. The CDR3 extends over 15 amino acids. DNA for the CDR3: TGTGCCAGCAGCTTAGCGCTAGCGGGGCCCCGAGAGCAGTACTTC. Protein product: CASSLALAGPREQYF.

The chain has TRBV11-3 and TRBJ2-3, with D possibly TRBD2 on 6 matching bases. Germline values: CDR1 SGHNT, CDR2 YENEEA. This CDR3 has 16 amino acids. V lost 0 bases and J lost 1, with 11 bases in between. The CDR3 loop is CASSLEGSGRTDTQYF. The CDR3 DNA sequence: TGTGCCAGCAGCTTAGAAGGTAGCGGACGCACAGATACGCAGTATTTT.

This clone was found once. The CDR3 coding sequence is TGTGCCAGCAGCGCAGGGGTTGCCGGGGAGCTGTTTTTT. The encoded protein is CASSAGVAGELFF. This chain links TRBV7-3 with TRBJ2-2; D may be TRBD1 (6 bases). This CDR3 comprises 13 residues. The germline V and J ends were trimmed by 5 bases and 6 bases, with 10 bases remaining between them. The germline V gene has CDR1 SGHTA and CDR2 FQGTGA. The whole variable domain, remainder taken from reference TRBV7-3 and TRBJ2-2, is GAGVSQTPSNKVTEKGKYVELRCDPISGHTALYWYRQSLGQGPEFLIYFQGTGAADDSGLPNDRFFAVRPEGSVSTLKIQRTERGDSAVYLCASSAGVAGELFFGEGSRLTVL.

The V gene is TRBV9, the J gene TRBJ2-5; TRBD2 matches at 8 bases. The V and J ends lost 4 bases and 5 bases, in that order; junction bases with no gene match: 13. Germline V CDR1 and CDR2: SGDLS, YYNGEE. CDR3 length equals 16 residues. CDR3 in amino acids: CASSPPLGTSYETQYF. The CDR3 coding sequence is TGTGCCAGCAGCCCGCCCTTAGGGACTAGTTACGAGACCCAGTACTTC.

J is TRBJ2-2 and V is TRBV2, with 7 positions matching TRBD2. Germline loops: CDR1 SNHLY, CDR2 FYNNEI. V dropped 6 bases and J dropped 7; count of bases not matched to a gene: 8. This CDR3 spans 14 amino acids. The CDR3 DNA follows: TGTGCCAGCAGAACGAGCGGGAACGGCGGGGAGCTGTTTTTT. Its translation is CASRTSGNGGELFF.

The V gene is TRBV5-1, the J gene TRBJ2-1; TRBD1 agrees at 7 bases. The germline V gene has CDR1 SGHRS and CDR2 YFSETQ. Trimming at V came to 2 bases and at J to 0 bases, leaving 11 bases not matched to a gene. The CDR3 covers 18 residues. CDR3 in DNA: TGCGCCAGCAGCTTCGGGACAGCGTCAGGGAGCTCCTACAATGAGCAGTTCTTC. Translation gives CASSFGTASGSSYNEQFF.

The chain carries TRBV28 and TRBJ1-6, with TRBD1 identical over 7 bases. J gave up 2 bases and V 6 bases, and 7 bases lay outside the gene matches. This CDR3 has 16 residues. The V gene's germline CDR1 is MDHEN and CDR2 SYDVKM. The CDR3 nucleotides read TGTGCCAGCAGGGAAAATCAGGGGGCCTATAATTCACCCCTCCACTTT. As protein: CASRENQGAYNSPLHF. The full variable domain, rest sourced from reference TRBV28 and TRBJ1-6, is DVKVTQSSRYLVKRTGEKVFLECVQDMDHENMFWYRQDPGLGLRLIYFSYDVKMKEKGDIPEGYSVSREKKERFSLILESASTNQTSMYLCASRENQGAYNSPLHFGNGTRLTVT.

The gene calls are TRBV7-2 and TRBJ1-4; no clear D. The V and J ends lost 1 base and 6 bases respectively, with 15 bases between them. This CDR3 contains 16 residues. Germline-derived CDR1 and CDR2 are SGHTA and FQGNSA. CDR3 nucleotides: TGTGCCAGCAGCTTAGAGCTGAGCCGCGGGCATGAAAAACTGTTTTTT. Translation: CASSLELSRGHEKLFF.

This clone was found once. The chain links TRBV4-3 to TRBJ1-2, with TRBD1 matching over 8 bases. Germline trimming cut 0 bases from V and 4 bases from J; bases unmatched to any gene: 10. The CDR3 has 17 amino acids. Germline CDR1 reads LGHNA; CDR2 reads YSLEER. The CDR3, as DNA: TGCGCCAGCAGCCAAGAAATGGGACAGGCCCTTGTCTATGGCTACACCTTC. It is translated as CASSQEMGQALVYGYTF.

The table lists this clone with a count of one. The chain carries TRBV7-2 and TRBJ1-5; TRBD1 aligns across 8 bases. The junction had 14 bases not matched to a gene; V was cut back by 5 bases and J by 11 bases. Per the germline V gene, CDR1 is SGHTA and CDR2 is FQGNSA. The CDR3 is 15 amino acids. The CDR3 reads CASSPQGTGPRSQHF. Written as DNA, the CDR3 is TGTGCCAGCAGCCCCCAGGGGACAGGCCCCAGGTCCCAGCATTTT.

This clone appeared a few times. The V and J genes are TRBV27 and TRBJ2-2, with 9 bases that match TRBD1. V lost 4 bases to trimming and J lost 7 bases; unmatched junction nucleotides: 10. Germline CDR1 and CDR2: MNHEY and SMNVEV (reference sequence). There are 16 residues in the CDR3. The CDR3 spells CASSWAGTGLSGELFF. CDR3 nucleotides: TGTGCCAGCAGTTGGGCCGGGACAGGGTTAAGCGGGGAGCTGTTTTTT.

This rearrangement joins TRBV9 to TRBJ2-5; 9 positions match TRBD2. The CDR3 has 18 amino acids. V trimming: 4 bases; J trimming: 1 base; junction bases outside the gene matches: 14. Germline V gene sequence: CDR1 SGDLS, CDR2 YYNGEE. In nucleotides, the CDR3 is TGTGCCAGCAGCCCCCAGGCGGGAGGGCCTAAATCCCAAGAGACCCAGTACTTC. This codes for CASSPQAGGPKSQETQYF.

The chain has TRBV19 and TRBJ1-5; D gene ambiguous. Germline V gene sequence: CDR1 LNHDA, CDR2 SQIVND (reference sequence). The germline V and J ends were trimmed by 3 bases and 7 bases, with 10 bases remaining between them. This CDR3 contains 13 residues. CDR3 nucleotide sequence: TGTGCCAGTAGTATCGGATCGGGACAGCCCCAGCATTTT. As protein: CASSIGSGQPQHF.

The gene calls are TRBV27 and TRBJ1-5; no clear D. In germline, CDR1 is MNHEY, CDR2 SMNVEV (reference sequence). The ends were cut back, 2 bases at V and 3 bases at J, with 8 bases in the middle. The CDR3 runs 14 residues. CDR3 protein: CASSLRRDNQPQHF. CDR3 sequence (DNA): TGTGCCAGCAGTTTAAGACGGGACAATCAGCCCCAGCATTTT.

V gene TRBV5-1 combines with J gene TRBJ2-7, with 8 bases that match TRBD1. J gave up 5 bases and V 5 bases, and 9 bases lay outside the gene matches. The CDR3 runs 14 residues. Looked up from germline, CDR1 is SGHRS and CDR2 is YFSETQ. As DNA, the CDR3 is TGCGCCAGCAGAATTGGACAGGGCAGCCACGAGCAGTACTTC. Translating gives CASRIGQGSHEQYF.

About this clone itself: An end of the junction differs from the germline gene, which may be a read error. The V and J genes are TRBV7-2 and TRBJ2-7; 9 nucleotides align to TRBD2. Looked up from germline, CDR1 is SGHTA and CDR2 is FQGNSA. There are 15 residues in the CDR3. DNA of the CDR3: TGTGCCAGCAGCCTAGCGGTAGCGGGGGCCTACGAGCAGTACTTC. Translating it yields CASSLAVAGAYEQYF. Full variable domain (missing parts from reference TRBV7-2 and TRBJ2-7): GAGVSQSPSNKVTEKGKDVELRCDPISGHTALYWYRQSLGQGLEFLIYFQGNSAPDKSGLPSDRFSAERTGGSVSTLTIQRTQQEDSAVYLCASSLAVAGAYEQYFGPGTRLTVT.

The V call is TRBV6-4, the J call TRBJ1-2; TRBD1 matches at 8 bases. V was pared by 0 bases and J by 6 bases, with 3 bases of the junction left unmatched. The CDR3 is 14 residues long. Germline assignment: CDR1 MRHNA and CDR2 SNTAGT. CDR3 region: CASSDSQGADGYTF. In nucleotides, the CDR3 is TGTGCCAGCAGTGACTCGCAGGGGGCAGATGGCTACACCTTC.

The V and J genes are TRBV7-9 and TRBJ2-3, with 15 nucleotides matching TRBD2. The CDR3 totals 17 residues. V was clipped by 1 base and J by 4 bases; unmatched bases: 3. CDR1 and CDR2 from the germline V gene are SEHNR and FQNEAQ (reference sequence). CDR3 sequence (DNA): TGTGCCAGCAGCTTAGAAGGACTAGCGGGGGGGTCAGATACGCAGTATTTT. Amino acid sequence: CASSLEGLAGGSDTQYF.

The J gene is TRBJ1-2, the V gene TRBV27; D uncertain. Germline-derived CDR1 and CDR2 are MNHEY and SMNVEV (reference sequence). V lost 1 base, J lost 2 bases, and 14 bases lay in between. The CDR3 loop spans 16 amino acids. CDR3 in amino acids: CASSLFPPTPNYGYTF. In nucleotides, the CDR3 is TGTGCCAGCAGTTTATTCCCCCCGACACCGAACTATGGCTACACCTTC.